One sample yielded the 26 T cell receptor beta chains listed below, sequenced in a study of blood T cell repertoires in COVID-19. The table came from immunoSEQ multiplex PCR; TCRdb's copy has only in-frame clones and leaves some out. The sample carries a few hundred thousand clones, roughly 87% recorded once. The specimen sequenced was PBMCs or T cells enriched from blood (not recorded which). The source of these receptors is a woman aged 30 to 39 who had recovered from COVID-19.

The gene calls are TRBV12-3 or TRBV12-4 and TRBJ2-7; D remains unclear. There are 11 residues in the CDR3. Trimming pared 2 bases from V and 3 bases from J, leaving 2 bases between. The CDR3 sequence is CASSLHYEQYF. CDR3 DNA: TGTGCCAGCAGTTTACACTACGAGCAGTACTTC.

The V call is TRBV9, the J call TRBJ2-1; 7 bases are shared with TRBD2. The CDR3 length is 14 residues. The V gene end was trimmed by 2 bases and the J gene end by 8 bases; junction bases not matched to a gene: 7. From germline, CDR1 is SGDLS and CDR2 YYNGEE. CDR3 region: CASSVGLGGYEQFF. DNA for the CDR3: TGTGCCAGCAGCGTCGGACTAGGAGGCTATGAGCAGTTCTTC.

The chain recombines TRBV6-5 with TRBJ1-1; no reliable D call. Trimming left V 0 bases short and J 7 bases short, with 12 bases between. The CDR3 runs to 14 residues. Looked up from germline, CDR1 is MNHEY and CDR2 is SVGAGI. The DNA of the CDR3 is TGTGCCAGCAGTTACTCGACAATCCGATATGAAGCTTTCTTT. This codes for CASSYSTIRYEAFF.

This clone was observed once. V is TRBV5-1 and J is TRBJ2-5, with TRBD1 matching over 7 bases. Germline values: CDR1 SGHRS, CDR2 YFSETQ. V lost 3 bases and J lost 4; bases outside the gene matches: 9. This CDR3 contains 15 residues. The CDR3, as DNA: TGCGCCAGCAGCTCTGCTGACAGGGTAGGAGAGACCCAGTACTTC. It specifies CASSSADRVGETQYF.

The chain combines TRBV10-3 with TRBJ1-1; 8 nucleotides line up with TRBD1. The junction had 4 bases not matched to a gene; V was cut back by 4 bases and J by 3 bases. This CDR3 has 14 amino acids. Germline loops: CDR1 ENHRY, CDR2 SYGVKD. The CDR3 loop reads CAISGGQGYTEAFF. The DNA for the CDR3 is TGTGCCATCAGTGGCGGACAGGGTTACACTGAAGCTTTCTTT.

CDR3 amino acids: CSVVSQGVNTEAFF. In nucleotides, the CDR3 is TGCAGCGTTGTAAGTCAGGGGGTAAACACTGAAGCTTTCTTT. This rearrangement joins TRBV29-1 to TRBJ1-1, with 7 bases matching TRBD1. CDR1 is SQVTM, CDR2 ANQGSEA, per germline. This CDR3 contains 14 residues. Trimming cost V 4 bases and J 2 bases; bases outside gene matches: 7.

Here the CDR3 DNA reads TGTGCCAGCAGTCGCCGGACAGGGGCACTCACCGGGGAGCTGTTTTTT. As protein: CASSRRTGALTGELFF. The V and J genes are TRBV28 and TRBJ2-2; 9 bases fit TRBD1. This CDR3 has 16 amino acids. From germline, CDR1 is MDHEN and CDR2 SYDVKM. V was clipped by 5 bases and J by 4 bases; unmatched bases: 8.

The chain recombines TRBV28 with TRBJ1-3; a possible D gene is TRBD1 (5 bases). The CDR3 length is 14 residues. The germline gives CDR1 MDHEN, CDR2 SYDVKM. Trimming took 9 bases from V and 4 from J, leaving 16 bases between them. The CDR3 DNA reads as TGTGCCAGTTCTCCCCCAGGGTTAGGAAACACCATATATTTT. Amino acid sequence: CASSPPGLGNTIYF.

The chain links TRBV28 to TRBJ1-4; D is unclear. Looked up from germline, CDR1 is MDHEN and CDR2 is SYDVKM. The ends were cut back, 2 bases at V and 0 bases at J, with 4 bases in the middle. The CDR3 length is 14 residues. Written as DNA, the CDR3 is TGTGCCAGCAGTTTACCCGCAACTAATGAAAAACTGTTTTTT. This codes for CASSLPATNEKLFF. Combining the CDR3 with reference TRBV28 and TRBJ1-4 gives the whole variable domain DVKVTQSSRYLVKRTGEKVFLECVQDMDHENMFWYRQDPGLGLRLIYFSYDVKMKEKGDIPEGYSVSREKKERFSLILESASTNQTSMYLCASSLPATNEKLFFGSGTQLSVL.

The chain recombines TRBV6-5 with TRBJ1-2, with 8 positions matching TRBD1. CDR1 MNHEY and CDR2 SVGAGI come from the germline V gene. The V gene end was trimmed by 0 bases and the J gene end by 8 bases; junction bases not matched to a gene: 5. The CDR3 totals 14 residues. CDR3 in amino acids: CASSYSQGVKGYTF. DNA of the CDR3: TGTGCCAGCAGTTACTCACAGGGGGTGAAAGGCTACACCTTC.

CDR3 nucleotide sequence: TGTGCCAGCAGTAAACAACAGGGGAATGAGCAGTTCTTC. Its protein is CASSKQQGNEQFF. The chain uses TRBV12-3 or TRBV12-4 and TRBJ2-1; TRBD1 aligns across 7 bases. The V segment lost 5 bases and the J segment 7 bases; nucleotides outside the gene matches: 5. CDR3 length: 13 residues.

The genes are TRBV4-1 and TRBJ2-1; the match to TRBD1 covers 9 bases. From germline, CDR1 is MGHRA and CDR2 YSYEKL. CDR3 length: 15 amino acids. Unmatched junction bases numbered 7, after V lost 1 base and J lost 9 bases. CDR3 DNA sequence: TGCGCCAGCAGCCAAGCGGGACAGGGTAAGACTGAGCAGTTCTTC. It yields the protein CASSQAGQGKTEQFF.

Written as DNA, the CDR3 is TGTGCCAGCAGTTCTAGTGTCAATGAGCAGTTCTTC. Translating gives CASSSSVNEQFF. This chain links TRBV12-3 or TRBV12-4 with TRBJ2-1, with D hard to call. Trimming shortened V by 4 bases and J by 6 bases, and 7 bases separated the two germline ends. This CDR3 spans 12 amino acids.

J is TRBJ1-3 and V is TRBV2, with 7 positions matching TRBD1. The CDR3 loop spans 14 amino acids. Germline V gives CDR1 SNHLY, CDR2 FYNNEI. The V segment lost 7 bases and the J segment 5 bases; nucleotides outside the gene matches: 8. CDR3 DNA: TGTGCCAGCACCCGGGACAGAATTCGAAACACCATATATTTT. As protein: CASTRDRIRNTIYF.

The rearrangement joins TRBV5-1 to TRBJ2-7; possibly TRBD2 for D (5 bases). CDR1 is SGHRS and CDR2 is YFSETQ in the germline V gene. The CDR3 runs 15 residues. Trimming pared 4 bases from V and 2 bases from J, leaving 16 bases between. The CDR3 is CASSDPTGSTYEQYF. DNA for the CDR3: TGCGCCAGCAGCGACCCGACGGGATCGACCTACGAGCAGTACTTC.

This chain uses TRBV19 with TRBJ1-5, with a possible D match to TRBD1 (5 bases). The V gene lost 5 bases and the J gene lost 6 bases, with 5 bases spanning the gap. Germline V lookup: CDR1 LNHDA, CDR2 SQIVND (reference sequence). The CDR3 loop spans 11 amino acids. The CDR3 loop reads CASSQGQPQHF. CDR3 bases: TGTGCCAGTAGTCAGGGTCAGCCCCAGCATTTT.

This clone was observed once. CDR3 sequence: CATSDGGAQETQYF. The DNA of the CDR3 is TGTGCCACCAGTGATGGGGGGGCCCAAGAGACCCAGTACTTC. The chain links TRBV24-1 to TRBJ2-5; perhaps TRBD2 as D (7 bases). CDR1 KGHDR and CDR2 SFDVKD come from the germline V gene. This CDR3 has 14 residues. The germline V and J ends were trimmed by 3 bases and 1 base, with 8 bases remaining between them.

V is TRBV19 and J is TRBJ2-2; 9 nucleotides agree with TRBD1. Germline loops: CDR1 LNHDA, CDR2 SQIVND (reference sequence). The junction had 0 bases not matched to a gene; V was cut back by 4 bases and J by 0 bases. The CDR3 totals 15 residues. The CDR3 loop is CASSRDRANTGELFF. DNA for the CDR3: TGTGCCAGTAGTAGGGACAGGGCGAACACCGGGGAGCTGTTTTTT.

V gene TRBV9 combines with J gene TRBJ1-3; tentative D call: TRBD1 (5 bases). There are 15 residues in the CDR3. Trimming stripped 4 bases from V and 6 bases from J, with 17 bases between. The germline V gene has CDR1 SGDLS and CDR2 YYNGEE. CDR3 in DNA: TGTGCCAGCAGCTCTCCACCGGACACTCAAAACACCATATATTTT. It specifies CASSSPPDTQNTIYF.

The V and J genes are TRBV3-1 (or the pseudogene TRBV3-2) and TRBJ2-1; TRBD1 agrees at 9 bases. Germline V lookup: CDR1 LGHDT, CDR2 YNNKEL (reference sequence). The CDR3 sequence is 14 residues long. Trimming took 2 bases from V and 9 from J; bases not matched to a gene: 5. The CDR3 bases are TGTGCCAGCAGCCAAAGTACAGGGGGCAGTGAGCAGTTCTTC. Translation: CASSQSTGGSEQFF.

The genes are TRBV5-1 and TRBJ2-3; 7 bases agree with TRBD1. V lost 0 bases and J lost 5; bases outside the gene matches: 6. Germline loops: CDR1 SGHRS, CDR2 YFSETQ. The CDR3 loop spans 15 amino acids. The CDR3 protein is CASSLGRGQGDTQYF. CDR3 DNA sequence: TGCGCCAGCAGCTTGGGTAGGGGGCAAGGAGATACGCAGTATTTT.

This chain uses TRBV5-1 with TRBJ2-1, with 10 nucleotides matching TRBD2. CDR3 length: 17 residues. J was trimmed by 0 bases and V by 1 base; bases with no gene match: 4. From germline, CDR1 is SGHRS and CDR2 YFSETQ. CDR3 DNA: TGCGCCAGCAGCTTGTTTGCTAGCGGGAGCTCCTACAATGAGCAGTTCTTC. It codes for CASSLFASGSSYNEQFF.

This chain joins TRBV7-8 and TRBJ2-5, with D maybe TRBD2 (6 bases). Trimming took 6 bases from V and 8 from J, leaving 22 bases between them. The CDR3 consists of 15 residues. Germline values: CDR1 SGHVS, CDR2 FQNEAQ. The CDR3: CASSRDPGLEKTQYF. The CDR3, as DNA: TGTGCCAGCAGTCGCGACCCGGGACTTGAGAAAACCCAGTACTTC.

The chain recombines TRBV28 with TRBJ2-7; 9 bases agree with TRBD1. Unmatched junction bases numbered 5, after V lost 6 bases and J lost 2 bases. Germline lookup yields CDR1 MDHEN and CDR2 SYDVKM. The CDR3 loop spans 14 amino acids. Written as DNA, the CDR3 is TGTGCCAGCAGGGACAGGGGCGGCACCTACGAGCAGTACTTC. Translated, it gives CASRDRGGTYEQYF.

This chain connects TRBV14 to TRBJ2-7; D is unclear. Germline V gene sequence: CDR1 SGHDN, CDR2 FVKESK. The CDR3 consists of 14 residues. The V and J ends lost 2 bases and 5 bases respectively, with 13 bases between them. CDR3 in amino acids: CASSQFIPSDEQYF. CDR3 bases: TGTGCCAGCAGCCAATTTATCCCTTCGGACGAGCAGTACTTC.

The rearrangement joins TRBV19 to TRBJ2-1; D is perhaps TRBD2 (6 bases). CDR1 is LNHDA, CDR2 SQIVND, per germline (reference sequence). The V gene lost 4 bases and the J gene lost 4 bases, with 14 bases spanning the gap. There are 15 residues in the CDR3. The CDR3 here is CASSNDGSRYNEQFF. The CDR3, as DNA: TGTGCCAGTAGTAATGACGGGAGTCGATACAATGAGCAGTTCTTC.